The 2 T cell receptor beta chains below come from one sample, sequenced in a study of T cells after yellow fever vaccination. MiXCR, applied by TCRdb to the 5' RACE reads, yields one record per CDR3 protein. The sample lists fewer than 150,000 distinct CDR3 sequences, 7.2% occurring once. The sequences come from CD4+ T cells sorted from PBMCs, collected 35 to 50 days after the first yellow fever vaccination. The source of these receptors is a man aged 18 to 30 who received the YFV17D yellow fever vaccine.

This clonotype showed up many times. The chain's CDR3 is CASSSSLAGYTDTQYF. CDR3 in DNA: TGCGCCAGCAGCTCAAGTCTAGCGGGATACACAGATACGCAGTATTTT. The V gene is TRBV5-1, the J gene TRBJ2-3; 9 nucleotides line up with TRBD2. Germline assignment: CDR1 SGHRS and CDR2 YFSETQ. The CDR3 spans 16 residues. With V trimmed by 3 bases and J by 2 bases, 7 bases remained unmatched.

This clonotype was detected ten times or more. The chain links TRBV7-2 to TRBJ1-3; no firm D call. The V end lost 5 bases, the J end lost 0 bases, and 8 bases lay between the germline ends. This CDR3 is 14 amino acids long. Germline V gene sequence: CDR1 SGHTA, CDR2 FQGNSA. CDR3 sequence: CASSPDLSGNTIYF. CDR3 nucleotides: TGTGCCAGCAGCCCCGACCTCTCTGGAAACACCATATATTTT.